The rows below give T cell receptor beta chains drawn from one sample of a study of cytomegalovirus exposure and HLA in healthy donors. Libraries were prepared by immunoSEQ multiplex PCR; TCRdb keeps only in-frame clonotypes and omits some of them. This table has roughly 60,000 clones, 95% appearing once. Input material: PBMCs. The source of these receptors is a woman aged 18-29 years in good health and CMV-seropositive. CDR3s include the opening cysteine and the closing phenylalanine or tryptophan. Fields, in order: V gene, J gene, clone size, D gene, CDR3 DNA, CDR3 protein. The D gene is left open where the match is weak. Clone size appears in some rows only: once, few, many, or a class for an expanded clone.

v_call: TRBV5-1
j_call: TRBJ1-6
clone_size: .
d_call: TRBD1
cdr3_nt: TGCGCCAGCAGCCAGGGACAGGGATTCAATTCACCCCTCCACTTT
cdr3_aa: CASSQGQGFNSPLHF

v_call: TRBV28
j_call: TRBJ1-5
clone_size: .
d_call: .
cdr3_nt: TGTGCCAGCACCGAATCAGGGCCAGAAAAGCCCCAGCATTTT
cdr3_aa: CASTESGPEKPQHF

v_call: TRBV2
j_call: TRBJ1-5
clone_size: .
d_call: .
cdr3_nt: TGTGCCAGCAGTGACACAACCGACAGGAACAATCAGCCCCAGCATTTT
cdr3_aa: CASSDTTDRNNQPQHF

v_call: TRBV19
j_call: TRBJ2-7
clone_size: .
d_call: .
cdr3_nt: TGTGCCAGTAGCAACTCCTACGAGCAGTACTTC
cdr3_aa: CASSNSYEQYF

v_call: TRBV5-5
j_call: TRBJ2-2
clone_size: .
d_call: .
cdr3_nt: TGTGCCAGCAGCTGGGGGGACGGCGCCGGGGAGCTGTTTTTT
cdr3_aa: CASSWGDGAGELFF

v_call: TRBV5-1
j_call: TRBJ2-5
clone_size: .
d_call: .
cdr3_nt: TGCGCCAGCAGCTTGGATCTGGGCCAGGGTGTTGGGACCCAGTACTTC
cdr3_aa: CASSLDLGQGVGTQYF

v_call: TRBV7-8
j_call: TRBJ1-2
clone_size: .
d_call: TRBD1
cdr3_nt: TGTGCCAGCAGCCGCCGGGACAGGCTCTATGGCTACACCTTC
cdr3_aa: CASSRRDRLYGYTF

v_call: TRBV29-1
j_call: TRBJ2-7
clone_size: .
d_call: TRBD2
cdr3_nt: TGCAGCGTCATGACTAGCGGGAGCTCCTACGAGCAGTACTTC
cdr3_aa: CSVMTSGSSYEQYF

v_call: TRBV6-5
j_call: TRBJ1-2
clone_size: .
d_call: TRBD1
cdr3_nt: TGTGCCAGCGGGACAGTTTATGGCTACACCTTC
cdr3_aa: CASGTVYGYTF

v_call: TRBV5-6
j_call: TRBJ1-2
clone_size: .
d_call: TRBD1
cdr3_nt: TGTGCCAGCAGCTTGTTAGGACAGGGGACTTATGGCTACACCTTC
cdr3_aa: CASSLLGQGTYGYTF

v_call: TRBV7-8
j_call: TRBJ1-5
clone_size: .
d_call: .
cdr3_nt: TGTGCCAGCAGCTTGGGCACAGGGATCAATCAGCCCCAGCATTTT
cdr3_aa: CASSLGTGINQPQHF

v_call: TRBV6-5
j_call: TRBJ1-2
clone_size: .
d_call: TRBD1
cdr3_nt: TGTGCCAGCAGTAAAGGGGGCGCTGGCTATGGCTACACCTTC
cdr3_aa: CASSKGGAGYGYTF

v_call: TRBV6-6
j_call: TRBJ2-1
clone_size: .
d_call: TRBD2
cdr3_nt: TGTGCCAGCAGCTCATTTACCGGGACTAGTAATGATGAGCAGTTCTTC
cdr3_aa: CASSSFTGTSNDEQFF

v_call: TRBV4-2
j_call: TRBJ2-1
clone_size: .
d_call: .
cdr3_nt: TGTGCCAGCAGCCTTGGCTCTGGCTCCTACAATGAGCAGTTCTTC
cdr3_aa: CASSLGSGSYNEQFF

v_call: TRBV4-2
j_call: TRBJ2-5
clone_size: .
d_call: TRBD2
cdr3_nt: TGTGCCAGCAGCCAAGCCCGCGGCGGGGGGGCTGGTGAGACCCAGTACTTC
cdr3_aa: CASSQARGGGAGETQYF

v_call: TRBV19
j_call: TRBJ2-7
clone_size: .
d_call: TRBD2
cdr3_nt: TGTGCCAGTAGTATAGACGCTAGCGGGAGGGCCGTAATCGGCGAGCAGTACTTC
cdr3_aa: CASSIDASGRAVIGEQYF

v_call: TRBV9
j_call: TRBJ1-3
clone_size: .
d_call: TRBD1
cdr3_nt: TGTGCCAGCAGCGATTCCGGGACAGGGGTTTTGGGGACCATATATTTT
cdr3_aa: CASSDSGTGVLGTIYF

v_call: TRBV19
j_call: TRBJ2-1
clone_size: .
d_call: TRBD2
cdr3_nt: TGTGCCAGTAAAACTAGCGGGACCTTCCGGGAGTTCTTC
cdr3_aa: CASKTSGTFREFF

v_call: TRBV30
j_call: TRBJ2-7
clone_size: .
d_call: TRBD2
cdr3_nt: TGTGCCTGGAGCGAGAGCGGGAGGCCCTACGAGCAGTACTTC
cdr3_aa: CAWSESGRPYEQYF

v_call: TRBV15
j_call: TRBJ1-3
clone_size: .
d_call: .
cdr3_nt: TGTGCCACCAGCATCAACTCTGGAAACACCATATATTTT
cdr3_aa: CATSINSGNTIYF

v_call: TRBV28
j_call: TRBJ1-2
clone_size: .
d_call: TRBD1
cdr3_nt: TGTGCCAGCAGTTTCGAACAGGGGGCGGGAGACTATGGCTACACCTTC
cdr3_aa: CASSFEQGAGDYGYTF

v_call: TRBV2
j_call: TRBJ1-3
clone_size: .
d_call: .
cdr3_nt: TGTGCCAGCAGTGAAGCGTACCTCCGGGACATAGCCTCTACTGGAAACACCATATATTTT
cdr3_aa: CASSEAYLRDIASTGNTIYF

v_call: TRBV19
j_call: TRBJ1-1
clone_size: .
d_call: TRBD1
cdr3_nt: TGTGCCAGTAGTATATCAGGGACAGGGGTTAACACTGAAGCTTTCTTT
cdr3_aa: CASSISGTGVNTEAFF

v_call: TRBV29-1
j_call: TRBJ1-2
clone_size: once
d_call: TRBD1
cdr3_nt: TGCAGCGTTGCACAGGGGGAAAGTGGCTACACCTTC
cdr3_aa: CSVAQGESGYTF

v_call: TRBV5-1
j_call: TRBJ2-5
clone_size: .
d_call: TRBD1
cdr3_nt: TGCGCCAGCAGCTTGGAACAGGGGGCATTGGAGACCCAGTACTTC
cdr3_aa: CASSLEQGALETQYF

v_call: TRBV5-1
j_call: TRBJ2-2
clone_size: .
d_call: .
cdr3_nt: TGCGCCAGCAGCTTGCTCCCAGGGATCAACACCGGGGAGCTGTTTTTT
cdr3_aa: CASSLLPGINTGELFF

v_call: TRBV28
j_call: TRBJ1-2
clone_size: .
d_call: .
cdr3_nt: TGTGCCAGCAGTCCACAGGGATCGGGGGGCTACACCTTC
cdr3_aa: CASSPQGSGGYTF

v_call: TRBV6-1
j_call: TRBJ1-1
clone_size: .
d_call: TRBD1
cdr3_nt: TGTGCCAGCAGTCAAACAGGGGGAACTGAAGCTTTCTTT
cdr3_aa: CASSQTGGTEAFF

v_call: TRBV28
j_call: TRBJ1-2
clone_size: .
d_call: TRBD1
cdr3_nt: TGTGCCAGCACCCCCCTAAGGGGGCCCTATGGCTACACCTTC
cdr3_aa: CASTPLRGPYGYTF

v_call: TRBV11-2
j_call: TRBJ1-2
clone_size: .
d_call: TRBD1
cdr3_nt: TGTGCCAGCAGCTTAGGACAGGGGTCCTATGGCTACACCTTC
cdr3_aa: CASSLGQGSYGYTF

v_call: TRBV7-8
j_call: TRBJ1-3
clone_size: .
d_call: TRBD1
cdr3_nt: TGTGCCAGCAGCTTAGTGGGACAGAGCTCTGGAAACACCATATATTTT
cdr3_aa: CASSLVGQSSGNTIYF

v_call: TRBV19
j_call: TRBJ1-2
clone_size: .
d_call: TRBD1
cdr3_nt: TGTGCCAGTAGCTCGGGACAGGGCTACACCTTC
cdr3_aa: CASSSGQGYTF

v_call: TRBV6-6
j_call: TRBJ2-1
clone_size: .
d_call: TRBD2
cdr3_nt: TGTGCCAGCAGTTACGGAGCTAGCGGGAGGAATGAGCAGTTCTTC
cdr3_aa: CASSYGASGRNEQFF

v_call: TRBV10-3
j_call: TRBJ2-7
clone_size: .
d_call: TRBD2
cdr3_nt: TGTGCCACCTCATGGACTAGCAGCTCCTACGAGCAGTACTTC
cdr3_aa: CATSWTSSSYEQYF

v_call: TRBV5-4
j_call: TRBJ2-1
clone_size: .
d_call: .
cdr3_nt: TGTGCCAGCAGCCCCCAAAGGGGAAACAATGAGCAGTTCTTC
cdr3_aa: CASSPQRGNNEQFF

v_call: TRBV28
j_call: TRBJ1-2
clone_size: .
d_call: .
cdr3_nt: TGTGCCAGCAGAGGGGCGCCCGATGGCTACACCTTC
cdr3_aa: CASRGAPDGYTF

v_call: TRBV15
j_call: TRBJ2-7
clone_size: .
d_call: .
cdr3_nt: TGTGCCACCAGCAGAGAACGGGGTTCCGGGGGTTCCTACGAGCAGTACTTC
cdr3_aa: CATSRERGSGGSYEQYF

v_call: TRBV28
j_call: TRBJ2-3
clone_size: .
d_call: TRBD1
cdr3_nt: TGTGCCAGCAGTTTTTATGCTATTGGACAGGGGACAGATACGCAGTATTTT
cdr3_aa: CASSFYAIGQGTDTQYF

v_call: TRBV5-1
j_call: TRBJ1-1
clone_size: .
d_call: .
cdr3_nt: TGCGCCAGCAGCTTGCAGGGGCCAGATGAGACTGAAGCTTTCTTT
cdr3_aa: CASSLQGPDETEAFF

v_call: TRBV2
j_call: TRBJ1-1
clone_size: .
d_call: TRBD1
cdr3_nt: TGTGCCAGCAGTGCCCCCACAGGGGATAGGTACACTGAAGCTTTCTTT
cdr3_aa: CASSAPTGDRYTEAFF

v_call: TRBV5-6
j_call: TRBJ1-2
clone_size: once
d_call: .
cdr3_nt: TGTGCCAGCCTAACCTTCAGGGATTTTAGGCGCGGCTACACCTTC
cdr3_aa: CASLTFRDFRRGYTF

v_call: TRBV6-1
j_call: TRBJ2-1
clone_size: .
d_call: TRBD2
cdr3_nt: TGTGCCAGCAGTGCCTCTTCTAGCGGGGGGGCTTTTGAGCAGTTCTTC
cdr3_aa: CASSASSSGGAFEQFF